The present T cell receptor (beta chain) was sequenced within a study of blood T cell repertoires in COVID-19. For the study at large: Sample material is recorded as cDNA or gDNA derived from T cells, B-cell-depleted T cells, or PBMCs.

V lost 3 bases and J lost 3, with 8 bases in between. Germline V gene data show CDR1 as SGHVS and CDR2 as FQNEAQ. The CDR3 is 13 amino acids. Sequencing was performed with immunoSEQ multiplex PCR; in TCRdb, only in-frame clones are kept and a portion is missing. Of approximately 80,000 clones detected, less than 85% appear once; the ten largest clones hold roughly 15%. The TCR sequence derives from a man between 65 and 85 years old with active or convalescent COVID-19. The sequencing input was peripheral blood. The chain combines TRBV7-8 with TRBJ1-2, with a tentative D call TRBD1 (5 bases). The CDR3 DNA is TGTGCCAGCAGCTTTGCGGGGGACTATGGCTACACCTTC. This codes for CASSFAGDYGYTF.